This T cell receptor (beta chain) was profiled in a study of regulatory T cells in long-lasting Graves disease. Sequencing libraries for TCR beta were prepared with iRepertoire HTBI primers and Arm-PCR of CDR3 regions. Each CDR3 protein gets one entry after TCRdb re-called the multiplex PCR reads with MiXCR. The sample contains 400,000 to 500,000 distinct CDR3 sequences, around 21% of which appear only once. Whole-study findings and limits: Having few samples may have compromised the accuracy.

The CDR3 covers 18 residues. J gave up 3 bases and V 4 bases, and 7 bases lay outside the gene matches. Per germline, CDR1 SGHRS and CDR2 YFSETQ. Time point: persistent/refractory GD, antithyroid drugs over 5 years with positive TRAb. With RNA extracted from PBMCs as input, the TCR library was made. Turning to this clonotype: Its antigen is unidentified.

This chain links TRBV5-1 with TRBJ2-6; 13 bases agree with TRBD2. The sequencing used peripheral blood mononuclear cells (PBMCs), collected when the disease was refractory, from a patient treated with antithyroid drugs. The TCR sequence derives from a female donor with Graves disease. This CDR3 reads CASSMRTSGSFGANVLTF. CDR3 bases: TGCGCCAGCAGCATGAGGACTAGCGGGAGCTTTGGGGCCAACGTCCTGACTTTC.